This paragraph reports one T cell receptor beta chain. Its antigen remains unknown. Isolated PBMCs totaled at least 7 million in each sample. A second PCR of 7 to 11 cycles used a sample-barcoded 5' primer and a J-beta primer mix. Each CDR3 protein is one row after TCRdb ran MiXCR on the 5' RACE reads. The data contain approximately 900,000 distinct CDR3 sequences, around 49% of them seen just once; the ten biggest clones take up around an eighth. The entry originates in a study of blood T cells in healthy people across ages. Study-wide background: About one barcoded beta molecule per two T cells came from capture by template switching. Study results and limitations: Roughly linear age-related decline in beta diversity appeared, significant by age 40.

Germline lookup yields CDR1 SGHDT and CDR2 YYEEEE. The length of the CDR3 is 16 residues. V lost 4 bases, J lost 12 bases, and 18 bases stayed unmatched. The sample consisted of blood. J is TRBJ1-4 and V is TRBV5-6; 7 bases match TRBD1. The receptor was isolated from a man in his thirties or forties in good health. The DNA of the CDR3 is TGTGCCAGCAGCCTGGGGTCGACAGGGCCGGTCGCGGAACTGTTTTTT. Translation: CASSLGSTGPVAELFF.